This is a list of T cell receptor beta chains from one sample in a study of blood T cell repertoires in COVID-19. Assay: immunoSEQ multiplex PCR; the TCRdb copy retains only in-frame clones and omits some. The data show under 85,000 clones, roughly four fifths seen once. Sequenced sample: peripheral blood. Receptors were obtained from a human donor in a cohort sampled during active COVID-19. CDR3s include the opening cysteine and the closing phenylalanine or tryptophan. D genes are given only for firm matches. The size entry is marked missing in some rows and otherwise reads once, few, many or a size class.

length	V	size	J	D	DNA	CDR3
15	TRBV11-3	NA	TRBJ1-1	NA	TGTGCCAGCAGCTTAGATAGTCGAGCGAACACTGAAGCTTTCTTT	CASSLDSRANTEAFF
14	TRBV9	NA	TRBJ2-1	NA	TGTGCCAGTAGCCGCGATAGCAAAGGAGATGAGCAGTTCTTC	CASSRDSKGDEQFF
16	TRBV19	NA	TRBJ2-3	TRBD1	TGTGCCAGTAGACCGACGGGACAGGGAACGGGGAGATCATGGTATTTT	CASRPTGQGTGRSWYF
15	TRBV7-2	NA	TRBJ1-5	NA	TGTGCCAGCAGCTTCGGCAGGGGAAGCTATCAGCCCCAGCATTTT	CASSFGRGSYQPQHF
14	TRBV3-1/TRBV3-2	NA	TRBJ2-1	TRBD1	TGTGCCAGCAGCGACAGACAGGGCCTGAATGAGCAGTTCTTC	CASSDRQGLNEQFF
13	TRBV7-9	NA	TRBJ1-2	NA	TGTGCCAGCAGCCTTAGGGACATCTATGGCTACACCTTC	CASSLRDIYGYTF
12	TRBV28	NA	TRBJ2-7	NA	TGTGCCAGCAGTACCGGGAACGGAGGGCAGTACTTC	CASSTGNGGQYF
15	TRBV6-2/TRBV6-3	NA	TRBJ1-2	TRBD1	TGTGCCAGCAGTTACAGCGGACAGGGAAACTATGGCTACACCTTC	CASSYSGQGNYGYTF
12	TRBV12-3/TRBV12-4	NA	TRBJ1-6	NA	TGTGCCAGCAGTCCGATTGAGGGACCCCTCCACTTT	CASSPIEGPLHF
15	TRBV6-5	NA	TRBJ2-2	NA	TGTGCCAGCAGTTACTCGAATAGGGGCGCCGGGGAGCTGTTTTTT	CASSYSNRGAGELFF
18	TRBV19	NA	TRBJ2-3	TRBD2	TGTGCCAGTAGTCAGGGGCCTAGCGGGGGCAAGAGCACAGATACGCAGTATTTT	CASSQGPSGGKSTDTQYF
15	TRBV3-1/TRBV3-2	NA	TRBJ2-3	NA	TGTGCCAGCAGCCAGGACAAGGGGCGTACAGATACGCAGTATTTT	CASSQDKGRTDTQYF
16	TRBV4-2	NA	TRBJ2-1	NA	TGTGCCAGCAGCCAAGTGTTCCAGGCCTCCTACAATGAGCAGTTCTTC	CASSQVFQASYNEQFF
14	TRBV7-8	NA	TRBJ2-5	NA	TGTGCCAGCAGCTTAGTTATGGCTAGGGAGACCCAGTACTTC	CASSLVMARETQYF
17	TRBV7-9	NA	TRBJ2-6	NA	TGTGCCAGCAGCTTAAGAGCGAGACTCTCTGGGGCCAACGTCCTGACTTTC	CASSLRARLSGANVLTF
15	TRBV2	NA	TRBJ2-6	NA	TGTGCCAGCAGTGCACGACAGGTTACGGCCAACGTCCTGACTTTC	CASSARQVTANVLTF
15	TRBV6-1	NA	TRBJ2-1	TRBD2	TGTGCCAGCACCTCACTAGCGGGGTTTTACAATGAGCAGTTCTTC	CASTSLAGFYNEQFF
15	TRBV27	NA	TRBJ1-5	NA	TGTGCCAGCAGTGTCGCGGGAACAGGCAATCAGCCCCAGCATTTT	CASSVAGTGNQPQHF
15	TRBV6-6	NA	TRBJ1-6	NA	TGTGCCAGCACCCCGGGTGCCTCCTATAATTCACCCCTCCACTTT	CASTPGASYNSPLHF
13	TRBV14	NA	TRBJ1-1	NA	TGTGCCAGCAGCTCGGGACAGAACACTGAAGCTTTCTTT	CASSSGQNTEAFF
14	TRBV19	NA	TRBJ1-2	NA	TGTGCCAGTAGCTCGGGCCAGGGAAGATATGGCTACACCTTC	CASSSGQGRYGYTF
16	TRBV7-2	NA	TRBJ2-5	NA	TGTGCCAGCAGCCGCCGGGCGGGGGCGGGTGGGGAGACCCAGTACTTC	CASSRRAGAGGETQYF
14	TRBV7-8	NA	TRBJ2-3	NA	TGTGCCAGCAGCTGGGGGGTTAGTACAGATACGCAGTATTTT	CASSWGVSTDTQYF
18	TRBV9	NA	TRBJ2-3	TRBD2	TGTGCCAGCAGCGTAGGTAGCGGGGCCGCCTATGGCACAGATACGCAGTATTTT	CASSVGSGAAYGTDTQYF
16	TRBV7-2	NA	TRBJ1-3	TRBD1	TGTGCCAGCAGCGGACTCGACAGGGTCACTGGAAACACCATATATTTT	CASSGLDRVTGNTIYF
11	TRBV30	NA	TRBJ1-1	NA	TGTGCCTGGAGTCGATGGCAGGAAGCTTTCTTT	CAWSRWQEAFF
15	TRBV24-1	once	TRBJ2-6	NA	TGTGCCACCAGTGTGGGCAGCTCTGGGGCCAACGTCCTGACTTTC	CATSVGSSGANVLTF
14	TRBV6-5	few	TRBJ1-1	TRBD1	TGTGCCAGCAGACTTAACAGGGGTGGGACTGAAGCTTTCTTT	CASRLNRGGTEAFF
11	TRBV5-6	NA	TRBJ2-1	NA	TGTGCCAGCAGCTTGTATAGTGAGCAGTTCTTC	CASSLYSEQFF
15	TRBV7-6	NA	TRBJ2-5	TRBD1	TGTGCCAGCACCGACCGGACAGGGTGGATCGAGACCCAGTACTTC	CASTDRTGWIETQYF
15	TRBV7-9	NA	TRBJ2-3	TRBD1	TGTGCCATCCCTAGGGCGGGACAGGTCACAGATACGCAGTATTTT	CAIPRAGQVTDTQYF
14	TRBV18	once	TRBJ1-5	TRBD1	TGTGCCAGCTCGAAAGACAGGGGCAATCAGCCCCAGCATTTT	CASSKDRGNQPQHF
16	TRBV11-3	NA	TRBJ2-3	TRBD2	TGTGCCAGCAGCTCTGGACTAGCGGGGGGCACAGATACGCAGTATTTT	CASSSGLAGGTDTQYF
14	TRBV11-2	NA	TRBJ2-1	NA	TGTGCCAGCAGCTTCAGCGGGTTGGGGAATGAGCAGTTCTTC	CASSFSGLGNEQFF
15	TRBV3-1/TRBV3-2	NA	TRBJ1-1	TRBD1	TGTGCCAGCAGCCCTTGGACAGGAGCGGGCACTGAAGCTTTCTTT	CASSPWTGAGTEAFF
17	TRBV20-1	NA	TRBJ1-5	NA	TGCAGTGCTAGTTCAGGTAGGACGCGTCCTAGGGAGGCGCCCCAGCATTTT	CSASSGRTRPREAPQHF
15	TRBV11-2	few	TRBJ2-1	TRBD1	TGTGCCAGCAGCCAACGCATGTCAGGGGACAGTGAGCAGTTCTTC	CASSQRMSGDSEQFF
15	TRBV28	few	TRBJ2-5	NA	TGTGCCAGCAGTTTGGCGGGACGGATCCAAGAGACCCAGTACTTC	CASSLAGRIQETQYF
16	TRBV28	few	TRBJ1-2	TRBD1	TGTGCCAGCAGCCGGACAGGGGTTAAGGGAGGGGATGGCTACACCTTC	CASSRTGVKGGDGYTF
15	TRBV15	few	TRBJ1-2	TRBD1	TGTGCCACCAGCAATCAGGGACAGGGAACCTATGGCTACACCTTC	CATSNQGQGTYGYTF
12	TRBV30	NA	TRBJ2-3	NA	TGTGCCTGGGAAGAGGGAACAGATACGCAGTATTTT	CAWEEGTDTQYF
15	TRBV5-5	once	TRBJ1-4	NA	TGTACCAGCAGCTTGGACCCTGGCCCTAATGAAAAACTGTTTTTT	CTSSLDPGPNEKLFF
17	TRBV5-4	once	TRBJ2-7	NA	TGTGCCAGCACCGCCCTTGGCGGCGGGGAAACTTCCTACGAGCAGTACTTC	CASTALGGGETSYEQYF
13	TRBV6-5	many	TRBJ1-2	NA	TGTGCCAGCCCTGGGCAGTCCTATGGTGGCTACACCTTC	CASPGQSYGGYTF
14	TRBV6-2/TRBV6-3	NA	TRBJ2-1	NA	TGTGCCAGCAGTTTGGACAGCATAGGGCCAGAACAGTTCTTC	CASSLDSIGPEQFF
15	TRBV6-5	NA	TRBJ2-7	NA	TGTGCCAGCAGTTACTCGCGGGTGCCCTACTACGAGCAGTACTTC	CASSYSRVPYYEQYF
20	TRBV30	NA	TRBJ1-2	TRBD1	TGTGCCTTTTACACCCCTGTAGGAGGGGGCGCAACTCAGCTAAACTATGGCTACACCTTC	CAFYTPVGGGATQLNYGYTF
15	TRBV5-1	once	TRBJ2-1	TRBD1	TGCGCCAGCAGCATACCCGGGACAGGGGGGAATGAGCAGTTCTTC	CASSIPGTGGNEQFF
14	TRBV9	once	TRBJ1-4	NA	TGTGCCAGCAGCGCCACAATGGTTGGCGAAAAACTGTTTTTT	CASSATMVGEKLFF
17	TRBV11-2	NA	TRBJ2-7	NA	TGTGCCAGCAGCTTAGTTCCCGACATGGGTTTCGGCTACGAGCAGTACTTC	CASSLVPDMGFGYEQYF
11	TRBV30	NA	TRBJ1-6	TRBD1	TGTGCGTGGGACAGGATTGGCGGGATTGGCTTT	CAWDRIGGIGF
13	TRBV19	few	TRBJ1-5	NA	TGTGCCAGCGGCAGCAGGGTGGGTCAGCCCCAGCATTTT	CASGSRVGQPQHF
13	TRBV28	NA	TRBJ2-7	TRBD1	TGTGCCAGCATTCGGGACAGTCCCTACGAGCAGTACTTC	CASIRDSPYEQYF
14	TRBV5-1	few	TRBJ1-1	NA	TGCGCCAGCAGCTTGGACAGGGACGGTGGTGAAGCTTTCTTT	CASSLDRDGGEAFF
17	TRBV18	once	TRBJ2-3	TRBD2	TGTGCCAGCTCACAACAGAGCGGGGGCCCTAGCACAGATACGCAGTATTTT	CASSQQSGGPSTDTQYF
13	TRBV12-3/TRBV12-4	NA	TRBJ1-1	NA	TGTGCCAGCAGGTCCCAGGGGTACACTGAAGCTTTCTTT	CASRSQGYTEAFF
15	TRBV4-2	NA	TRBJ2-1	NA	TGTGCCAGCAGCCTAAACCGCGAACCGAACAATGAGCAGTTCTTC	CASSLNREPNNEQFF
11	TRBV3-1/TRBV3-2	NA	TRBJ1-1	NA	TGTGCCAGTCGAGGAGGTGCTGAAGCTTTCTTT	CASRGGAEAFF
16	TRBV5-1	NA	TRBJ1-3	TRBD1	TGCGCCAGCAGCTTGGCGACAGGGAGTAATGGAAACACCATATATTTT	CASSLATGSNGNTIYF